This T cell receptor beta chain was sequenced for a study of human T cells and chemical hapten exposure. MiXCR, applied by TCRdb to the RACE reads, yields one record per CDR3 protein. The sample holds 79,000 or so distinct CDR3 sequences, approximately 10% seen once. Time point meaning: patch test 1, 2 weeks after DPC sensitization. The treatment denotes: therapeutic diphenylcyclopropenone sensitization with weekly scalp DPC. The total RNA was obtained from whole blood that was not fractionated. Material: whole blood, obtained in connection with sensitization to the hapten diphenylcyclopropenone (DPC). The source is a woman aged 45 to 65 with alopecia areata. Some clones in this sample may be carry-over from other donors' samples.

CDR3: CASTPVGLYNEQFF. As DNA, the CDR3 is TGTGCCAGCACCCCGGTTGGGCTCTACAATGAGCAGTTCTTC. The chain is built from TRBV6-5 and TRBJ2-1; D not resolved. CDR3 length equals 14 residues. CDR1 is MNHEY and CDR2 is SVGAGI in the germline V gene. Trimming took 7 bases from V and 3 from J, leaving 13 bases between them.